What follows describes a single T cell receptor beta chain. Its specificity is not known. The data were obtained in a study of cytomegalovirus exposure and HLA in healthy donors. Overall study findings and caveats: Prior analysis indicated that the majority of TCR beta V segments exhibited productivity approximately 87% or approximately 30% of the time. Approximately 160 TCR beta chains were listed as cytomegalovirus-associated. CMV antigen specificity was confirmed in vitro for three CMV-associated chains.

In the PCR, 60 Vbeta and 13 Jbeta primers were used. Using immunoSEQ multiplex PCR, the repertoire was profiled, and TCRdb retains in-frame clones only, with some absent. This repertoire includes 150,000 or so clones. This CDR3 region has 16 residues. Germline V CDR1 and CDR2: MDHEN, SYDVKM. Germline trimming cut 4 bases from V and 3 bases from J; bases unmatched to any gene: 5. The sequencing input was PBMCs. The TCR comes from a woman aged 50 to 65 in good health and CMV-seronegative. The chain is built from TRBV28 and TRBJ2-1; 11 nucleotides match TRBD2. This CDR3 reads CASSSSTSGIYNEQFF. Here the CDR3 DNA reads TGTGCCAGCAGTTCCTCGACTAGCGGGATCTACAATGAGCAGTTCTTC.